This T cell receptor beta chain was recorded in a study of T cells in Graves' hyperthyroidism and ophthalmopathy (dated by TCRdb to the late 2010s). For the wider study: To identify distinguishing TCR V-J signatures, a discovery cohort of 95 to 100 patients was used, comprising some 43 with Graves' ophthalmopathy and some 57 with stable Graves' hyperthyroidism. An independent validation cohort of around 19 hyperthyroidism patients and 17 patients who later progressed to ophthalmopathy tested prospective prediction of ophthalmopathy. The paper describes TCR Vbeta CDR3 sequencing of 135 peripheral blood samples, made up of around 41 ophthalmopathy patients, some 76 hyperthyroidism patients and roughly 17 progressor patients. The roughly 90 discovery patients were divided at random into training and test sets in a 7:3 ratio. Thyroid tissue and blood T-cell repertoires from six Graves' hyperthyroidism patients were also compared in the study. Once sampling was done, hyperthyroidism patients were given methimazole at a starting dose of 30 mg daily, whereas ophthalmopathy patients were given high-dose intravenous methylprednisolone.

As to this clonotype: Its antigen has not been determined. No base quality values were provided; no much bigger clone lies one nucleotide off.

The germline V gene (reference sequence) sets CDR1 to LNHNV and CDR2 to YYDKDF. V loses 1 base, J loses 7 bases, and the germline ends lie 16 bases apart. From the cysteine up to the phenylalanine, the CDR3 has a length of 15 residues. CDR3 DNA only is kept here, 45 bases in frame from base 1. What the authors observed across the whole study: Most expanded thyroid clonotypes (frequency above 0.001) were also detected in blood, suggesting blood repertoires may reflect thyroid immune responses. No statistical method was used to fix the sample size in advance, and group allocation was not hidden from the investigators. Ophthalmopathy was separated from stable hyperthyroidism by a 13 V-J signature model, with roughly 88% sensitivity and 81% to 82% specificity obtained in cross-validation and 80%/75% obtained in testing. In validation, progression to ophthalmopathy was predicted by the model with almost 71% sensitivity and 72% to 85% specificity, a median of 6.5 months before onset.

Graves' hyperthyroidism was defined as stable when no progression to ophthalmopathy occurred over 18 months of follow-up. The hyperthyroidism patients were between 18 and 65 years old and newly diagnosed, with a disease duration of less than 2 months. Patients with uncontrolled infections, other autoimmune diseases, pregnancy or lactation were excluded. Clinical symptoms, serum thyroxine and TRAb, thyroid ultrasound, and orbital computed tomography formed the basis for the diagnoses. Total RNA was extracted with Trizol reagent, and quality was checked on an Agilent 2100 Bioanalyzer. TCR beta CDR3 regions were amplified from RNA transcripts. A first-round RT-PCR of the TCR CDR3 used the HTBI primer set with the Qiagen OneStep RT-PCR kit. The libraries were constructed in a second round of multiplex PCR and then size-selected and purified. Sequencing of the libraries was done on an Illumina HiSeq2000 using paired-end 100 bp reads. Per the source publication's procedure: SOAPnuke was used to process the raw data, removing reads that contained adapters or uncalled bases, had a mean Phred below 15, or lacked an exact match to the constant primer or identifier. COPE v1.2.5 was used to merge the high-quality paired reads, and each unique nucleotide sequence was defined as a clonotype. MiTCR v1.1 was used to align clonotypes to the IMGT TRBV, TRBD and TRBJ reference segments. Only V-J combinations with frequency above 0.0001, covering about 99% of repertoires, were analysed. A TCS score was defined as the ratio between F50 (clonal expansion) and ExV (chaos), using BLOSUM62-based TCRdist between CDR3 peptides within each V-J. Welch's t-statistics and random forest reduced 500 to 650 V-J features to 13, which were used in a naive Bayes classifier (R e1071). Thyroid-blood repertoire similarity was quantified with the Morisita-Horn index. TCRdb handled the public reads itself, with Q25 trimming in fastp and clone calling in MiXCR, and kept productive beta chains. When rows share a CDR3 protein, they turn into one entry using the most common DNA and genes. None of the V and J calls come from the authors' own analysis; TCRdb made them. The sample has about 580,000 distinct CDR3 sequences on record, roughly 46% of them singletons. Around 8% of the sample comes from the top ten.

The sequence joins TRBV15 to TRBJ1-2; no D gene call is confident. The material sequenced was peripheral blood or thyroid tissue (not recorded which). This sequence was found in a woman in her late teens or twenties with Graves' hyperthyroidism. The CDR3 corresponds to CATSRAAARWAGYTF. The DNA is as follows: TGTGCCACCAGCAGAGCCGCGGCACGGTGGGCTGGCTACACCTTC.